Shown below are 21 T cell receptor beta chains from a single sample sequenced in a study of CD8 T cells in ankylosing spondylitis. TCRdb re-called the 5' RACE reads through MiXCR, storing one row per CDR3 protein. The sample includes about 140,000 distinct CDR3 sequences, about 8% of them seen just once. What was sequenced was synovial fluid, either unsorted or a sorted T cell fraction (not recorded which). The source is a male donor with ankylosing spondylitis.

The chain carries TRBV28 and TRBJ1-3, with 8 bases identical to TRBD1. CDR3 length equals 13 residues. Germline-derived CDR1 and CDR2 are MDHEN and SYDVKM. V was clipped by 11 bases and J by 3 bases; unmatched bases: 6. CDR3 sequence (DNA): TGTGCCGGCCAGACAGGGGATGGAAACACCATATATTTT. This gives the protein CAGQTGDGNTIYF.

This clonotype was seen ten or more times. The chain employs TRBV6-1 and TRBJ2-1; 10 bases align to TRBD1. Per germline, CDR1 MNHNS and CDR2 SASEGT. The CDR3 has 16 residues. Trimming took 1 base from V and 4 from J; bases not matched to a gene: 4. The CDR3 spells CASSEDPGQGYNEQFF. DNA for the CDR3: TGTGCCAGCAGTGAAGACCCGGGACAGGGGTACAATGAGCAGTTCTTC.

The chain carries TRBV7-8 and TRBJ2-6; no definite D call. Trimming left V 4 bases short and J 0 bases short, with 13 bases between. The germline CDR1 and CDR2 sequences are SGHVS and FQNEAQ. The CDR3 sequence is 17 residues long. The CDR3 reads CASSYQPQYSGANVLTF. Written as DNA, the CDR3 is TGTGCCAGCAGCTATCAACCCCAGTACTCTGGGGCCAACGTCCTGACTTTC. The variable domain in full, with the rest retrieved from reference TRBV7-8 and TRBJ2-6, is GAGVSQSPRYKVAKRGQDVALRCDPISGHVSLFWYQQALGQGPEFLTYFQNEAQLDKSGLPSDRFFAERPEGSVSTLKIQRTQQEDSAVYLCASSYQPQYSGANVLTFGAGSRLTVL.

This clonotype was observed a handful of times. The junction departs from the called germline gene at one end, perhaps through a read error. The chain employs TRBV6-6 and TRBJ2-3, with 7 bases aligning to TRBD1. The CDR3 length is 12 residues. Germline loops: CDR1 MNHNY, CDR2 SVGAGI (reference sequence). The CDR3 sequence is CASKGAQDTQNF. In DNA, the CDR3 is TGTGCCAGCAAGGGGGCCCAAGATACGCAGAATTTT.

The chain has TRBV7-2 and TRBJ1-2; D remains ambiguous. CDR3 size: 13 residues. Trimming took off 0 bases at V and 4 bases at J, with 6 bases between the two ends. The germline V gene encodes CDR1 SGHTA and CDR2 FQGNSA. The CDR3 loop reads CASSLASSYGYTF. The CDR3 nucleotides are TGTGCCAGCAGCTTAGCGTCCTCCTATGGCTACACCTTC.

The chain recombines TRBV2 with TRBJ2-2; a weak D match, TRBD2 (6 bases). Deletions cut 4 bases from V and 6 bases from J, with 9 bases between. The CDR3 extends over 13 amino acids. Looked up from germline, CDR1 is SNHLY and CDR2 is FYNNEI. CDR3 region: CASSVGTSGELFF. For the CDR3, the DNA is TGTGCCAGCAGTGTTGGGACTTCCGGGGAGCTGTTTTTT.

Ten or more counts support this clonotype. V gene TRBV12-3 or TRBV12-4 combines with J gene TRBJ2-1; D unclear. This CDR3 has 12 residues. Trimming cost V 6 bases and J 9 bases, with 12 bases left between them. The CDR3 DNA reads as TGTGCCAGCAGCGACGTCGCCAGTGAGCAGTTCTTC. Translation: CASSDVASEQFF.

This clonotype was seen ten or more times. This chain links TRBV27 with TRBJ1-2; tentatively, D is TRBD1 (6 bases). V dropped 5 bases and J dropped 2 bases, with 15 bases sitting between them. Per germline, CDR1 MNHEY and CDR2 SMNVEV (reference sequence). CDR3 length: 15 residues. The CDR3 nucleotides read TGTGCCAGCAGTAATTGGGGGGCACGAAACTATGGCTACACCTTC. It encodes CASSNWGARNYGYTF.

The V call is TRBV12-3 or TRBV12-4, the J call TRBJ2-1; the D gene is possibly TRBD1 (6 bases). This CDR3 comprises 15 residues. V shed 6 bases and J shed 0 bases, with 12 bases lying between them. The chain's CDR3 is CASRKQGSSYNEQFF. DNA of the CDR3: TGTGCCAGCAGGAAACAGGGCAGCTCCTACAATGAGCAGTTCTTC.

This clonotype was seen repeatedly, ten times or more. This rearrangement joins TRBV29-1 to TRBJ1-2; 12 nucleotides match TRBD1. This CDR3 has 16 residues. Germline-derived CDR1 and CDR2 are SQVTM and ANQGSEA. V shed 2 bases and J 0 bases; nucleotides not matched to a gene: 4. CDR3 loop: CSVEKGQGATNYGYTF. DNA for the CDR3: TGCAGCGTTGAAAAGGGACAGGGGGCCACTAACTATGGCTACACCTTC.

The rearrangement joins TRBV20-1 to TRBJ2-1; 10 nucleotides agree with TRBD2. This CDR3 region has 15 residues. Germline lookup yields CDR1 DFQATT and CDR2 SNEGSKA (reference sequence). V dropped 5 bases and J dropped 1; count of bases not matched to a gene: 5. CDR3 sequence: CSAPAGGKSYNEQFF. Here the CDR3 DNA reads TGCAGTGCTCCAGCGGGGGGGAAGTCCTACAATGAGCAGTTCTTC.

This chain joins TRBV3-1 and TRBJ1-5; D perhaps matches TRBD1 (6 bases). The germline gives CDR1 LGHDT, CDR2 YNNKEL (reference sequence). The ends were cut back, 1 base at V and 2 bases at J, with 12 bases in the middle. The CDR3 totals 16 residues. CDR3 residues: CASSQGGGQRNQPQHF. CDR3 coding DNA: TGTGCCAGCAGCCAAGGGGGGGGGCAGCGCAATCAGCCCCAGCATTTT.

This clonotype was seen repeatedly, ten times or more. V gene TRBV4-3 combines with J gene TRBJ1-2; D is uncertain. Trimming stripped 0 bases from V and 3 bases from J, with 8 bases between. The germline gives CDR1 LGHNA, CDR2 YSLEER. The CDR3 totals 14 residues. CDR3: CASSQDPTDYGYTF. The DNA for the CDR3 is TGCGCCAGCAGCCAAGACCCGACTGACTATGGCTACACCTTC.

This clonotype was found many times. The genes are TRBV2 and TRBJ1-1, with a weak D call TRBD1 (5 bases). Germline CDR1 reads SNHLY; CDR2 reads FYNNEI. This CDR3 is 15 amino acids long. Trimming removed 2 bases from V and 1 base from J, with 11 bases in between. CDR3 sequence: CASSERAGQNTEAFF. The DNA of the CDR3 is TGTGCCAGCAGTGAAAGGGCGGGGCAGAACACTGAAGCTTTCTTT.

The rearrangement uses TRBV20-1 and TRBJ2-4; D may correspond to TRBD1 or TRBD2 (5 bases each). Deletions cut 0 bases from V and 2 bases from J, with 8 bases between. The CDR3 spans 14 residues. CDR1 and CDR2 from the germline V gene are DFQATT and SNEGSKA (reference sequence). CDR3 DNA sequence: TGCAGTGCTAGAGATTGGGGACCCAAAAACATTCAGTACTTC. It codes for CSARDWGPKNIQYF.

The chain couples TRBV30 to TRBJ1-1; D perhaps matches TRBD1 (6 bases). Germline V gene lookup returns CDR1 GTSNPN and CDR2 SVGIG (reference sequence). CDR3 length: 11 amino acids. V lost 3 bases and J lost 11, with 13 bases in between. The CDR3 DNA is TGTGCCTGGAGGTCACAGGGTATGGCTTTCTTT. Its protein product is CAWRSQGMAFF.

This clonotype came up many times. The chain employs TRBV7-6 and TRBJ2-3; possible D gene TRBD2, 6 bases. CDR1 and CDR2 from the germline V gene are SGHVS and FNYEAQ. The CDR3 length is 14 residues. The ends were cut back, 4 bases at V and 2 bases at J, with 10 bases in the middle. CDR3 residues: CASSSGLYTDTQYF. The CDR3 DNA reads TGTGCCAGCAGCTCGGGACTTTACACAGATACGCAGTATTTT.

The CDR3 here is CASSLSGGPPSKNIQYF. The DNA for the CDR3 is TGTGCCAGCAGTTTAAGTGGCGGACCCCCTTCCAAAAACATTCAGTACTTC. This sequence joins TRBV12-3 or TRBV12-4 and TRBJ2-4; D uncertain. The CDR3 is 17 amino acids. The V and J ends lost 2 bases and 2 bases respectively, with 16 bases between them.

This clonotype turned up a few times. The chain employs TRBV20-1 and TRBJ1-2; D is possibly TRBD1 (6 bases). Germline assignment: CDR1 DFQATT and CDR2 SNEGSKA (reference sequence). The CDR3 sequence is 13 residues long. Between the trimmed V and J ends, which lost 6 bases and 4 bases, there was a span of 15 bases. CDR3 in amino acids: CSAAPGESYGYTF. DNA for the CDR3: TGCAGTGCAGCCCCAGGGGAGAGCTATGGCTACACCTTC.

This clonotype was seen at least ten times. The chain joins TRBV5-1 to TRBJ2-2; D could derive from TRBD1 or TRBD2 (5 bases each). The CDR3 spans 15 residues. V was cut by 4 bases and J by 4 bases, with 14 bases left in between. CDR1 SGHRS and CDR2 YFSETQ come from the germline V gene. Here the CDR3 reads CASSVGDPTTGELFF. CDR3 nucleotides: TGCGCCAGCAGCGTGGGGGACCCGACCACCGGGGAGCTGTTTTTT. The complete variable domain, with remaining parts taken from reference TRBV5-1 and TRBJ2-2, reads KAGVTQTPRYLIKTRGQQVTLSCSPISGHRSVSWYQQTPGQGLQFLFEYFSETQRNKGNFPGRFSGRQFSNSRSEMNVSTLELGDSALYLCASSVGDPTTGELFFGEGSRLTVL.

This clonotype is medium-sized within its sample. The V and J genes are TRBV9 and TRBJ2-1, with D maybe TRBD2 (6 bases). Per the germline V gene, CDR1 is SGDLS and CDR2 is YYNGEE. This CDR3 has 14 amino acids. Trimming pared 0 bases from V and 7 bases from J, leaving 11 bases between. CDR3 in DNA: TGTGCCAGCAGCGTAGATTTGCGGGGAAATGAGCAGTTCTTC. It codes for CASSVDLRGNEQFF.